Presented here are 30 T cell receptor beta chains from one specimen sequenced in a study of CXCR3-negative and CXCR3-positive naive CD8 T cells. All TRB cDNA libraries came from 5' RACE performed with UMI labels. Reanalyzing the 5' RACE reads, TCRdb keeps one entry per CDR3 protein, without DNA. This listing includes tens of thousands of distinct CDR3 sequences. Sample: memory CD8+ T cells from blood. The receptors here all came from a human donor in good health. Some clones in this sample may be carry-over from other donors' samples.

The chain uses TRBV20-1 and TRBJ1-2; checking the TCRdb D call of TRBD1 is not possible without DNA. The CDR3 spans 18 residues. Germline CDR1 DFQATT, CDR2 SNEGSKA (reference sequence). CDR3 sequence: CSARDSAGFLGKSYGYTF.

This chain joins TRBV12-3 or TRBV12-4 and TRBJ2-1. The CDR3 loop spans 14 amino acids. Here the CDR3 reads CASSLLSRYNEQFF.

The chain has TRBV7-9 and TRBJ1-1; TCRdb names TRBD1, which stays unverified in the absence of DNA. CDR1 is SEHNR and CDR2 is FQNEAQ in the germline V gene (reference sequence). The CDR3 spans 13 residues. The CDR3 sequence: CASMGGLGTEAFF.

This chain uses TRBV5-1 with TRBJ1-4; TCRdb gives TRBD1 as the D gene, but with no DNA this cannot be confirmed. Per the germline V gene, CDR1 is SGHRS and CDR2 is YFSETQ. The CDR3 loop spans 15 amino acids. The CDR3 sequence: CASSSRTGGDEKLFF. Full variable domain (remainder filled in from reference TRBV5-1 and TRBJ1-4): KAGVTQTPRYLIKTRGQQVTLSCSPISGHRSVSWYQQTPGQGLQFLFEYFSETQRNKGNFPGRFSGRQFSNSRSEMNVSTLELGDSALYLCASSSRTGGDEKLFFGSGTQLSVL.

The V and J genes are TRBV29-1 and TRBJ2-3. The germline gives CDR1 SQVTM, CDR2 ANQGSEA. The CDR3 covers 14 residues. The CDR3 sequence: CSVAGGDRTDTQYF.

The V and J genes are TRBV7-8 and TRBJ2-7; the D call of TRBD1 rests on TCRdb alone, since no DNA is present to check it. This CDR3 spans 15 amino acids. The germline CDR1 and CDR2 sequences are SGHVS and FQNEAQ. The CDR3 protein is CASSLGGTGSYEQYF. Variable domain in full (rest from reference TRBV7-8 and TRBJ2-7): GAGVSQSPRYKVAKRGQDVALRCDPISGHVSLFWYQQALGQGPEFLTYFQNEAQLDKSGLPSDRFFAERPEGSVSTLKIQRTQQEDSAVYLCASSLGGTGSYEQYFGPGTRLTVT.

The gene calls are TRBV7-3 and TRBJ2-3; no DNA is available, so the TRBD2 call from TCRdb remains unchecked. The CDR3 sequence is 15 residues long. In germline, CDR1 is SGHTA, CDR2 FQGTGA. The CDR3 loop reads CASSSVVLAGNTQYF.

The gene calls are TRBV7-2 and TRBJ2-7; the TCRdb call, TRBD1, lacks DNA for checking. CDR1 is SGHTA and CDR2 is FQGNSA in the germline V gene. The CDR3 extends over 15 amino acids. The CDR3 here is CASSLNGGPAYEQYF.

The CDR3 spells CSQAYLTDTQYF. The gene calls are TRBV29-1 and TRBJ2-3. The germline CDR1 and CDR2 sequences are SQVTM and ANQGSEA. The CDR3 sequence is 12 residues long.

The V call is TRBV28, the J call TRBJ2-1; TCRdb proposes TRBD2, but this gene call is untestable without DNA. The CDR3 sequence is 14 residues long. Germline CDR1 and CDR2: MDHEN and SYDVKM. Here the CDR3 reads CASVLGGSYNEQFF. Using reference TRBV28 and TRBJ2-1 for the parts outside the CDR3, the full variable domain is DVKVTQSSRYLVKRTGEKVFLECVQDMDHENMFWYRQDPGLGLRLIYFSYDVKMKEKGDIPEGYSVSREKKERFSLILESASTNQTSMYLCASVLGGSYNEQFFGPGTRLTVL.

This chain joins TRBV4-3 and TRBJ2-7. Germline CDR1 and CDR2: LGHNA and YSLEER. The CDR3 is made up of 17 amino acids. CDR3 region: CASSQESQAEAPYEQYF.

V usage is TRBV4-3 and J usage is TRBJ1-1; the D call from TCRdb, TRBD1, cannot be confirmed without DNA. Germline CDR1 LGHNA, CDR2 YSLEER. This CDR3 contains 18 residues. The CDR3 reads CASSHEQDIKAVNTEAFF.

This chain's CDR3 is CASSSAGQGDNYGYTF. The V gene is TRBV7-9, the J gene TRBJ1-2; TCRdb proposes TRBD1, but this gene call is untestable without DNA. The CDR3 covers 16 residues. Germline CDR1 and CDR2: SEHNR and FQNEAQ (reference sequence).

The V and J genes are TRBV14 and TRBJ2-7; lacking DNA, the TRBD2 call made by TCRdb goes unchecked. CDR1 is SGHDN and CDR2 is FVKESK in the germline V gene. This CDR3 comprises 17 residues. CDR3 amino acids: CASSQDHRRVPIHEQYF.

CDR3 region: CSARPGTDHTEAFF. The J gene is TRBJ1-1, the V gene TRBV20-1; checking the TCRdb D call of TRBD1 is not possible without DNA. CDR1 DFQATT and CDR2 SNEGSKA come from the germline V gene (reference sequence). The CDR3 length is 14 residues.

The CDR3 loop reads CSVDSGSSYEQYF. The chain is built from TRBV29-1 and TRBJ2-7. Germline CDR1 reads SQVTM; CDR2 reads ANQGSEA. The CDR3 length is 13 residues.

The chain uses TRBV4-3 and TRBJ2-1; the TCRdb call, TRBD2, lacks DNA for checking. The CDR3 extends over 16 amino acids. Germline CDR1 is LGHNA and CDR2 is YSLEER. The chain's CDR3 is CASSQDGPGGQTEQFF.

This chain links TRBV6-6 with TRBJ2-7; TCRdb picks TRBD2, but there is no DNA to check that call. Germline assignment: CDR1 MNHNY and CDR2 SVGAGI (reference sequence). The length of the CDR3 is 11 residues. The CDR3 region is CASALSYEQYF.

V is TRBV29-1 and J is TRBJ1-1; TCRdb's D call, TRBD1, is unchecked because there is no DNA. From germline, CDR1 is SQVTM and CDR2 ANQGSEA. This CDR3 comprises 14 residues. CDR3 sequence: CSVDSDSTNTEAFF. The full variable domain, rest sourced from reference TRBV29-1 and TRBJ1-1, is SAVISQKPSRDICQRGTSLTIQCQVDSQVTMMFWYRQQPGQSLTLIATANQGSEATYESGFVIDKFPISRPNLTFSTLTVSNMSPEDSSIYLCSVDSDSTNTEAFFGQGTRLTVV.

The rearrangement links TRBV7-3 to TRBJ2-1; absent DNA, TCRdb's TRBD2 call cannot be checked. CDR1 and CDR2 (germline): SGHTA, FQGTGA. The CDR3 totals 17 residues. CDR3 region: CASSLSLVAGGRNEQFF.

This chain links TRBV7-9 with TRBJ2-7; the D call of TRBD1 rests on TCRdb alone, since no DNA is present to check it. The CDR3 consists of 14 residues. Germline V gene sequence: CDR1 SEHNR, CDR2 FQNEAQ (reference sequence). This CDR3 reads CASSLGTGHDEQYF.

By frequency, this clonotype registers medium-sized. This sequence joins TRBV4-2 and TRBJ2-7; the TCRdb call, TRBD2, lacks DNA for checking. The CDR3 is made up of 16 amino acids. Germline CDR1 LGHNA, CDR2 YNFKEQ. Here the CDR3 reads CASSQAYSSVTYEQYF.

The CDR3 region is CASSQVPAGEDNEQFF. The V gene is TRBV3-1, the J gene TRBJ2-1; TCRdb proposes TRBD2, but this gene call is untestable without DNA. CDR1 and CDR2 (germline): LGHDT, YNNKEL (reference sequence). This CDR3 comprises 16 residues.

CDR3 amino acids: CASSSGGNGYTF. The chain uses TRBV7-9 and TRBJ1-2; TCRdb's D call of TRBD1 is untestable without DNA. Germline lookup yields CDR1 SEHNR and CDR2 FQNEAQ (reference sequence). The CDR3 runs to 12 residues.

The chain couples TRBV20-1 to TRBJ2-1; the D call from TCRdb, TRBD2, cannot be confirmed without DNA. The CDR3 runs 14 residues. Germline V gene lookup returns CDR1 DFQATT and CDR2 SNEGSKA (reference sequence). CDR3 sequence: CSTLAGGPLDEQFF.

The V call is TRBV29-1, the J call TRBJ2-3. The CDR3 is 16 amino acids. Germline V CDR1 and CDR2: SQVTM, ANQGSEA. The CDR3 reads CSVEAAEVRSTDTQYF.

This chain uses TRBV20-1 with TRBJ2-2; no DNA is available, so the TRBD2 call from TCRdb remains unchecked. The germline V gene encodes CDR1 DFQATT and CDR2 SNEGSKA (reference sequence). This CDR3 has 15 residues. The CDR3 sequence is CSARSGQGWTGELFF.

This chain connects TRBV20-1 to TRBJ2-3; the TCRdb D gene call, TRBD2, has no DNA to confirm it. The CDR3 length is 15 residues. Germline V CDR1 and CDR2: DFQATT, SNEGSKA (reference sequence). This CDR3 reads CSAQRGRIAQIGQYF.

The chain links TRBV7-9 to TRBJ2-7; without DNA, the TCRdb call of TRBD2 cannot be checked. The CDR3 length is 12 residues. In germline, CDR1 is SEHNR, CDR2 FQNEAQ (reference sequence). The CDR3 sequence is CASSLDGGLEHF.

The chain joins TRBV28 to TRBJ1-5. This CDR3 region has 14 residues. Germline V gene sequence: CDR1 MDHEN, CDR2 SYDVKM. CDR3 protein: CASTSDGFGQPQHF. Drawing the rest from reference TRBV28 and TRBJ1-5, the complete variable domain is DVKVTQSSRYLVKRTGEKVFLECVQDMDHENMFWYRQDPGLGLRLIYFSYDVKMKEKGDIPEGYSVSREKKERFSLILESASTNQTSMYLCASTSDGFGQPQHFGDGTRLSIL.